The rows below give T cell receptor beta chains drawn from one sample of a study of vaccination and CD4 T cells after COVID-19. These receptors have no known antigen. TCRdb reprocessed the PCR reads via MiXCR and lists one record per CDR3 protein. The data hold roughly 22,000 distinct CDR3 sequences, with about 33% observed a single time. Sequencing used cultured CD4+ T cells from blood. All receptors derive from a human donor with COVID-19. CDR3s include the opening cysteine and the closing phenylalanine or tryptophan. D genes are given only for firm matches. Clone size, where shown, is once, few, many, or a class for clones that have expanded.

DNA | CDR3 | D | J | size | V
TGTGCCACCAGCTCACTTGGAGACTCATCCTACAATGAGCAGTTCTTC | CATSSLGDSSYNEQFF | . | TRBJ2-1 | once | TRBV24-1
TGCGCCAGCAGCCTAGGACAGGGAGTCCCTACGGAACCCCTCCACTTT | CASSLGQGVPTEPLHF | TRBD1 | TRBJ1-6 | few | TRBV5-1
TGTGCCACCAGTGAAGAGGGAAGGGCTACCTACAATGAGCAGTTCTTC | CATSEEGRATYNEQFF | . | TRBJ2-1 | . | TRBV24-1
TGTGCCAGCAGCAAGACCTCGGGACCACGCAGCTCTGGAAACACCATATATTTT | CASSKTSGPRSSGNTIYF | . | TRBJ1-3 | . | TRBV21-1
TGCGCCAGCAGCTTGGTGCCGGGACTAGCGGGGGGCACAGATACGCAGTATTTT | CASSLVPGLAGGTDTQYF | TRBD2 | TRBJ2-3 | . | TRBV5-1
TGTGCCAGTCGTCCCGGGACAGGCCACAGTCAGCCCCAGCATTTT | CASRPGTGHSQPQHF | TRBD1 | TRBJ1-5 | few | TRBV19
TGTGCCATCAGTGAGGTCTCAGGGGGAAGCTCCTACAATGAGCAGTTCTTC | CAISEVSGGSSYNEQFF | TRBD1 | TRBJ2-1 | . | TRBV10-3
TGTGCCACCAGCAGAGATCCCAGACCCGATCAGCCCCAGCATTTT | CATSRDPRPDQPQHF | . | TRBJ1-5 | few | TRBV15
TGTGCCAGCTCATCGGACAGAAGCACCGGGGAGCTGTTTTTT | CASSSDRSTGELFF | . | TRBJ2-2 | few | TRBV18
TGTGCCTGGAAGGCGACAGGGATGGGAAACACCATATATTTT | CAWKATGMGNTIYF | TRBD1 | TRBJ1-3 | . | TRBV30
TGCGCCAGCAGCTTTACGGGGGGAAGGAATGAGCAGTTCTTC | CASSFTGGRNEQFF | TRBD2 | TRBJ2-1 | . | TRBV5-1
TGTGCCAGCAGCTTAGACAGAATTCAGCCCCAGCATTTT | CASSLDRIQPQHF | . | TRBJ1-5 | . | TRBV7-2
TGTGCCAGCAGCCAATCAGGGTTAAGCACCGGGGAGCTGTTTTTT | CASSQSGLSTGELFF | . | TRBJ2-2 | . | TRBV16
TGCGCCAGCAGCCCGCGACAGGGGAGGGATGGCTACACCTTC | CASSPRQGRDGYTF | TRBD1 | TRBJ1-2 | . | TRBV5-1
TGTGCCAGCAGCTTACAGCTGAACACTGAAGCTTTCTTT | CASSLQLNTEAFF | . | TRBJ1-1 | . | TRBV6-4
TGTGCCAGCAGTTATGAGATTCTAGCGGGAATTAGGGAGACCCAGTACTTC | CASSYEILAGIRETQYF | TRBD2 | TRBJ2-5 | few | TRBV6-2/TRBV6-3
TGTGCCAGCACTCAGAACACTGAAGCTTTCTTT | CASTQNTEAFF | . | TRBJ1-1 | few | TRBV6-1
TGTGCCAGCAAGGGGGGTGCGGGTCTGGGCTACGAGCAGTACTTC | CASKGGAGLGYEQYF | . | TRBJ2-7 | . | TRBV6-1
TGCAGTGCTGGTCAGGGAACGAACACCGGGGAGCTGTTTTTT | CSAGQGTNTGELFF | . | TRBJ2-2 | few | TRBV20-1
TGTGCCACCAGTGATGGCCGCCACCCCTCGAATGAGCAGTTCTTC | CATSDGRHPSNEQFF | . | TRBJ2-1 | . | TRBV24-1
TGTGCCAGCACCTCGCCTTGGGACAGCCAAGAGACCCAGTACTTC | CASTSPWDSQETQYF | TRBD1 | TRBJ2-5 | . | TRBV6-1
TGTGCCAGCAGCTCGGACAGGGGGGATAATTCACCCCTCCACTTT | CASSSDRGDNSPLHF | TRBD1 | TRBJ1-6 | . | TRBV7-2
TGTGCCAGCAGCGCCCGGGGGCAGGGGAAGGGAGAGACCCAGTACTTC | CASSARGQGKGETQYF | . | TRBJ2-5 | . | TRBV5-4
TGTGCCAGCAGTGAAGTCCCACAGGGTCGTAATGAGCAGTTCTTC | CASSEVPQGRNEQFF | . | TRBJ2-1 | . | TRBV2
TGTGCCAGCAGCTCCCAGGGAGAGGGGAACTATGGCTACACCTTC | CASSSQGEGNYGYTF | . | TRBJ1-2 | . | TRBV6-1
TGCGCCAGCAGCTTGGTCGGGGATACACCCCTCCACTTT | CASSLVGDTPLHF | . | TRBJ1-6 | few | TRBV5-1
TGTGCCTGGAGCGCCCTACGGACAGGAGAGAGGTATTTT | CAWSALRTGERYF | TRBD1 | TRBJ2-3 | . | TRBV30
TGTGCCAGCAGCCAACCGGGACACGCGAACACCGGGGAGCTGTTTTTT | CASSQPGHANTGELFF | . | TRBJ2-2 | once | TRBV9
TGTGCCACCCGTGACAGGGCAGCTAATGAAAAACTGTTTTTT | CATRDRAANEKLFF | TRBD1 | TRBJ1-4 | few | TRBV6-1
TGTGCCAGCAGTTACTTTCCTGTTGGACAGGGTAATTCACCCCTCCACTTT | CASSYFPVGQGNSPLHF | TRBD1 | TRBJ1-6 | . | TRBV6-5
TGTGCCAGCAGGAAGGACGGGGGAAACACTGAAGCTTTCTTT | CASRKDGGNTEAFF | . | TRBJ1-1 | few | TRBV6-1
TGCGCCAGCAGCTTTCGGCCGGGGGAGACCCAGTACTTC | CASSFRPGETQYF | . | TRBJ2-5 | . | TRBV5-1
TGTGCCAGCAGGTCCGTCACAGGGTCCACCACTGAAGCTTTCTTT | CASRSVTGSTTEAFF | . | TRBJ1-1 | few | TRBV12-3/TRBV12-4
TGTGCCAGTAGTACCCAACCTAAAGGACAGAATCAGCCCCAGCATTTT | CASSTQPKGQNQPQHF | . | TRBJ1-5 | few | TRBV19
TGTGCCAGCAGCCCAGAGACAGTGAACACCGGGGAGCTGTTTTTT | CASSPETVNTGELFF | . | TRBJ2-2 | . | TRBV5-4
TGTGCCAGCAGCCTCACACAGGGTGTGCAGTACTTC | CASSLTQGVQYF | . | TRBJ2-7 | . | TRBV7-2
TGTGCCAGCAGTTACTCGACGTCAGGGAATCAGCCCCAGCATTTT | CASSYSTSGNQPQHF | . | TRBJ1-5 | . | TRBV6-5
TGTGCCAGCAGACCAGGGGCCTATAATTCACCCCTCCACTTT | CASRPGAYNSPLHF | . | TRBJ1-6 | few | TRBV2
TGCGCCAGCAGCCAGGGACAGGGGGCGCTTTACGAGCAGTACTTC | CASSQGQGALYEQYF | TRBD1 | TRBJ2-7 | . | TRBV5-1
TGTGCCAGCAGTGGGTGGGGGGGGAACACTGAAGCTTTCTTT | CASSGWGGNTEAFF | . | TRBJ1-1 | . | TRBV12-3/TRBV12-4